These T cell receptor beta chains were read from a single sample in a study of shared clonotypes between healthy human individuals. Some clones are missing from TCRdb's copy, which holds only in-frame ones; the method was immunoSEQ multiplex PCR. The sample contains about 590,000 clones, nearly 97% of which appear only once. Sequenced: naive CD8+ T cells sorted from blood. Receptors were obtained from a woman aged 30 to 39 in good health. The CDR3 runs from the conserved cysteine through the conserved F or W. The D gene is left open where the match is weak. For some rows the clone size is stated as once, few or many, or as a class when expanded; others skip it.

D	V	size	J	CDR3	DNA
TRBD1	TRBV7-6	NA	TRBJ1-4	CASSQGQGGEKLFF	TGTGCCAGCAGCCAAGGACAGGGGGGAGAAAAACTGTTTTTT
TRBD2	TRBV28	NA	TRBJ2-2	CASSLWTSGTGELFF	TGTGCCAGCAGTTTGTGGACTAGCGGGACCGGGGAGCTGTTTTTT
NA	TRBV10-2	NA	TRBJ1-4	CASSLKVYNEKLFF	TGCGCCAGCAGTTTGAAGGTCTATAATGAAAAACTGTTTTTT
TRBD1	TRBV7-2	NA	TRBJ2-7	CASSLAGGSEQYF	TGTGCCAGCAGCTTAGCAGGGGGCTCCGAGCAGTACTTC
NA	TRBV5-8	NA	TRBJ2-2	CASSPLGRVGYDTGELFF	TGTGCCAGCAGCCCATTAGGCAGGGTGGGCTATGACACCGGGGAGCTGTTTTTT
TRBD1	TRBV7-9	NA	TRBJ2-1	CASRTDRANVNEQFF	TGTGCCAGCAGAACAGACAGGGCTAACGTCAATGAGCAGTTCTTC
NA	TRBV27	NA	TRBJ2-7	CASSLIIDSYEQYF	TGTGCCAGCAGTTTGATAATAGACTCCTACGAGCAGTACTTC
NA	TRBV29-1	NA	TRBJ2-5	CSVYGGETQYF	TGCAGCGTTTACGGAGGGGAGACCCAGTACTTC
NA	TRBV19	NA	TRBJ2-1	CASIGGIYNEQFF	TGTGCCAGTATCGGGGGAATTTACAATGAGCAGTTCTTC
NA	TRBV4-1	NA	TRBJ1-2	CASKRGGGNYGYTF	TGCGCCAGCAAGAGAGGGGGGGGAAACTATGGCTACACCTTC
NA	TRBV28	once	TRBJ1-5	CASSLQGSYQPQHF	TGTGCCAGCAGTTTGCAGGGGAGCTATCAGCCCCAGCATTTT
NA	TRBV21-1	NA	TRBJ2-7	CASSKVCGDRENYEQYF	TGTGCCAGCAGCAAAGTATGCGGGGACAGGGAGAACTACGAGCAGTACTTC
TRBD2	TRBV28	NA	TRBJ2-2	CASSPGTSGFLGTGELFF	TGTGCCAGCAGTCCCGGGACTAGCGGATTTCTTGGCACCGGGGAGCTGTTTTTT
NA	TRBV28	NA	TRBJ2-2	CATNLSGAYTGELFF	TGTGCCACTAATCTTAGTGGGGCTTACACCGGGGAGCTGTTTTTT
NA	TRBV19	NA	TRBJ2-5	CASSIGQGFGTQYF	TGTGCCAGTAGTATAGGCCAGGGTTTCGGGACCCAGTACTTC
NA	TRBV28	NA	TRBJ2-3	CASSLAASALSVTQYF	TGTGCCAGCAGTTTGGCGGCTAGCGCCCTATCCGTTACGCAGTATTTT
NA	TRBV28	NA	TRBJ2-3	CASSSTDTQYF	TGTGCCAGCAGTAGCACAGATACGCAGTATTTT
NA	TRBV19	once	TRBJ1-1	CASSMRAGWNTEAFF	TGTGCCAGTAGTATGAGGGCGGGATGGAACACTGAAGCTTTCTTT
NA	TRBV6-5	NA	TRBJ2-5	CASSRITSREETQYF	TGTGCCAGCAGCCGAATCACAAGCCGGGAAGAGACCCAGTACTTC
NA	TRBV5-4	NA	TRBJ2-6	CASSLAQGAEPGANVLTF	TGTGCCAGCAGCTTGGCACAAGGGGCCGAACCTGGGGCCAACGTCCTGACTTTC
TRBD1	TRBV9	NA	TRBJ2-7	CASSPGQDYEQYF	TGTGCCAGCAGCCCAGGACAGGACTACGAGCAGTACTTC
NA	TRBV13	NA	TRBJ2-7	CASSLGTDRTYEQYF	TGTGCCAGCAGCTTAGGGACAGACAGGACTTATGAGCAGTACTTC
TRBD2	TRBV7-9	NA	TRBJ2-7	CASSLQREAYEQYF	TGTGCCAGCAGCTTACAGCGGGAGGCCTACGAGCAGTACTTC
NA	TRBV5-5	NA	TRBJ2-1	CASSDPLGRSYNEQFF	TGTGCCAGCAGCGATCCCCTAGGAAGGTCCTACAATGAGCAGTTCTTC
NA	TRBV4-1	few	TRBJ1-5	CASSHPGGRGNQPQHF	TGCGCCAGCAGCCACCCCGGAGGGAGAGGCAATCAGCCCCAGCATTTT
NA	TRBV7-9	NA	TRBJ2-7	CASSPDFYEQYF	TGTGCCAGCAGCCCGGACTTCTACGAGCAGTACTTC
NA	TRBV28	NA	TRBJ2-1	CASSLSTNEQFF	TGTGCCAGCAGTTTGAGCACCAATGAGCAGTTCTTC
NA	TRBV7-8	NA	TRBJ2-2	CASSPVGAGGTGELFF	TGTGCCAGCAGCCCGGTCGGGGCGGGTGGCACCGGGGAGCTGTTTTTT
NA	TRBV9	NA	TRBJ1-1	CASSVGRWGNTEAFF	TGTGCCAGCAGCGTAGGCCGTTGGGGGAACACTGAAGCTTTCTTT
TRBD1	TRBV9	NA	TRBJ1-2	CASSGRTGEIYGYTF	TGTGCCAGCAGCGGTAGGACAGGAGAAATCTATGGCTACACCTTC
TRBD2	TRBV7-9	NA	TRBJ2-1	CASSLTAGGNNEQFF	TGTGCCAGCAGCTTAACAGCGGGGGGGAACAATGAGCAGTTCTTC
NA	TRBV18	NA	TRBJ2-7	CASSPKTDRYEQYF	TGTGCCAGCTCACCCAAGACAGACAGATACGAGCAGTACTTC
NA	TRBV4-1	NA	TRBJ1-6	CASSARYNSPLHF	TGCGCCAGCAGTGCGCGATATAATTCACCCCTCCACTTT